The 25 T cell receptor beta chains listed next were all sequenced from one sample in a study of blood T cell repertoires in COVID-19. Assay used: immunoSEQ multiplex PCR; TCRdb lists only in-frame clones, some missing. Of more than 300,000 clones detected, 70% to 90% appear once; the ten largest clones hold 1.2%. Sample: PBMCs or T cells enriched from blood (not recorded which). Every receptor here comes from a woman aged 18-29 years who had recovered from COVID-19.

The chain has TRBV30 and TRBJ1-2; 11 bases agree with TRBD1. The CDR3 sequence is 15 residues long. V lost 4 bases and J lost 8; bases outside the gene matches: 12. CDR1 is GTSNPN and CDR2 is SVGIG in the germline V gene (reference sequence). CDR3 nucleotide sequence: TGTGCCTGGAAATCGTGGGGACAGGGGGTGGTAGGCTACACCTTC. Translation: CAWKSWGQGVVGYTF.

The gene calls are TRBV7-2 and TRBJ2-7; 8 nucleotides match TRBD1. V was pared by 5 bases and J by 0 bases, with 3 bases of the junction left unmatched. Germline lookup yields CDR1 SGHTA and CDR2 FQGNSA. The CDR3 is 14 amino acids. CDR3 residues: CASSGDRSSYEQYF. The CDR3 DNA is TGTGCCAGCAGCGGGGACAGGAGCTCCTACGAGCAGTACTTC.

This clone was seen a few times. This chain connects TRBV25-1 to TRBJ1-4; tentatively, D is TRBD1 (6 bases). V lost 8 bases and J lost 14, with 18 bases in between. The germline gives CDR1 MGHDK, CDR2 SYGVNS. This CDR3 is built from 12 residues. The CDR3 region is CASGSPRGGLFF. The DNA of the CDR3 is TGTGCCAGCGGGAGTCCCAGGGGCGGGCTGTTTTTT.

J is TRBJ2-7 and V is TRBV7-2, with TRBD2 identical over 10 bases. This CDR3 is built from 17 residues. Trimming took 2 bases from V and 2 from J; bases not matched to a gene: 9. CDR1 is SGHTA and CDR2 is FQGNSA in the germline V gene. The CDR3 bases are TGTGCCAGCAGCTTAACGGGACGACTAGCGGGTGCCTACGAGCAGTACTTC. This codes for CASSLTGRLAGAYEQYF.

The rearrangement links TRBV5-4 to TRBJ1-2; 7 bases are a match to TRBD1. Germline lookup yields CDR1 SGHNT and CDR2 YYREEE (reference sequence). Trimming cost V 4 bases and J 2 bases; bases outside gene matches: 17. The CDR3 spans 18 residues. The chain's CDR3 is CASSTDRDQPTYNYGYTF. The CDR3, as DNA: TGTGCCAGCAGCACCGACAGGGATCAACCAACATACAACTATGGCTACACCTTC.

The chain carries TRBV9 and TRBJ2-3, with D perhaps TRBD2 (5 bases). The germline V gene has CDR1 SGDLS and CDR2 YYNGEE. V lost 3 bases and J lost 0, with 14 bases in between. The CDR3 has 16 amino acids. The CDR3 DNA follows: TGTGCCAGCAGCGCCCTTAGCGTACCTAGCACAGATACGCAGTATTTT. Protein sequence: CASSALSVPSTDTQYF.

This chain uses TRBV5-8 with TRBJ2-7; possibly TRBD1 for D (8 bases). This CDR3 contains 15 residues. V lost 3 bases and J lost 4, with 17 bases in between. Germline CDR1 and CDR2: SGHTS and YDEGEE. The CDR3 nucleotides read TGTGCCAGCAGCTGGGGGGGGACAGGTCGGTACGAGCAGTACTTC. It specifies CASSWGGTGRYEQYF.

The chain's CDR3 is CASSLGTSGGTDTQYF. As DNA, the CDR3 is TGTGCCAGCAGTCTAGGGACTAGCGGGGGCACAGATACGCAGTATTTT. The rearrangement joins TRBV28 to TRBJ2-3; 13 nucleotides match TRBD2. This CDR3 comprises 16 residues. Losses at the gene ends were 5 bases for V and 1 base for J; bases not matched to a gene: 3. Germline assignment: CDR1 MDHEN and CDR2 SYDVKM.

The chain is built from TRBV5-6 and TRBJ1-2; D may be TRBD1 (5 bases). There are 16 residues in the CDR3. CDR1 and CDR2 (germline): SGHDT, YYEEEE. The V end was cut by 2 bases, the J end by 2 bases, with 16 bases between. This CDR3 reads CASSFQGLGKNYGYTF. The DNA for the CDR3 is TGTGCCAGCAGCTTTCAGGGCTTGGGAAAAAACTATGGCTACACCTTC.

This chain connects TRBV3-1 (or the pseudogene TRBV3-2) to TRBJ1-5; no clear D gene. The V gene lost 0 bases and the J gene lost 0 bases, with 12 bases spanning the gap. Germline V gene data show CDR1 as LGHDT and CDR2 as YNNKEL (reference sequence). This CDR3 region has 17 residues. This chain's CDR3 is CASSQEGSRPSNQPQHF. CDR3 DNA: TGTGCCAGCAGCCAAGAGGGCAGCCGTCCTAGCAATCAGCCCCAGCATTTT.

The CDR3 DNA is TGTGCCATCAGTCCCGACCGGGACAGGGGACTGACAGGGGAGCAGTACTTC. Its protein is CAISPDRDRGLTGEQYF. The rearrangement joins TRBV10-3 to TRBJ2-7; 10 positions agree with TRBD1. This CDR3 is built from 17 residues. The V and J ends lost 5 bases and 7 bases, in that order; junction bases with no gene match: 17. The germline V gene has CDR1 ENHRY and CDR2 SYGVKD.

This rearrangement joins TRBV7-9 to TRBJ2-5, with a possible D match to TRBD1 (5 bases). CDR1 is SEHNR and CDR2 is FQNEAQ in the germline V gene (reference sequence). Deletions cut 6 bases from V and 3 bases from J, with 8 bases between. The CDR3 loop spans 12 amino acids. The CDR3 sequence: CASSPDKETQYF. The CDR3 region has the DNA TGTGCCAGCAGTCCGGACAAAGAGACCCAGTACTTC.

This clone has a handful of counts. The rearrangement links TRBV9 to TRBJ2-4; 8 bases are a match to TRBD1. The CDR3 has 16 amino acids. V gave up 0 bases and J gave up 2 bases; unmatched junction bases: 4. The germline gives CDR1 SGDLS, CDR2 YYNGEE. In DNA form, the CDR3 reads TGTGCCAGCAGCGTAGCAGGGGGCTTGACCAAAAACATTCAGTACTTC. Translation gives CASSVAGGLTKNIQYF.

The chain employs TRBV11-2 and TRBJ2-7, with 8 nucleotides matching TRBD2. The CDR3 covers 17 residues. V shed 1 base and J 4 bases; nucleotides not matched to a gene: 12. CDR1 SGHAT and CDR2 FQNNGV come from the germline V gene. CDR3 loop: CASSLAAGGSTPYEQYF. The CDR3 DNA is TGTGCCAGCAGCTTAGCCGCGGGGGGCTCAACTCCATACGAGCAGTACTTC.

The chain has TRBV28 and TRBJ2-1; possibly TRBD2 for D (5 bases). Trimming took 6 bases from V and 4 from J, leaving 22 bases between them. Per the germline V gene, CDR1 is MDHEN and CDR2 is SYDVKM. This CDR3 is built from 17 residues. The CDR3 loop reads CASSDPSEGDKYNEQFF. In DNA, the CDR3 is TGTGCCAGCAGCGACCCCTCTGAGGGAGACAAGTACAATGAGCAGTTCTTC.

The J gene is TRBJ2-1, the V gene TRBV18; TRBD2 agrees at 13 bases. The CDR3 is made up of 16 amino acids. V lost 5 bases to trimming and J lost 1 base; unmatched junction nucleotides: 2. CDR1 and CDR2 (germline): KGHSH, LQKENI. CDR3 sequence reads: CASSSTSGGSYNEQFF. In nucleotides, the CDR3 is TGTGCCAGCTCATCGACTAGCGGGGGGTCCTACAATGAGCAGTTCTTC.

The V call is TRBV9, the J call TRBJ2-5; D perhaps matches TRBD1 (6 bases). Trimming removed 0 bases at V and 5 bases at J, with 17 bases between. Germline CDR1 reads SGDLS; CDR2 reads YYNGEE. CDR3 size: 16 residues. The CDR3 here is CASSVDTGTQGETQYF. The CDR3 DNA reads as TGTGCCAGCAGCGTAGATACCGGGACCCAGGGGGAGACCCAGTACTTC.

The chain recombines TRBV18 with TRBJ2-1; unclear D gene. CDR1 is KGHSH, CDR2 LQKENI, per germline. With 6 bases removed from V and 12 bases from J, the gap between germline ends came to 12 bases. CDR3 length: 11 amino acids. The CDR3 is CASSSGLGQFF. The CDR3 DNA is TGTGCCAGCTCGTCTGGGCTGGGGCAGTTCTTC.

Here the CDR3 DNA reads TGTGCCAGTTCGACAGGGGGTGTAGGTCAGCCCCAGCATTTT. It yields the protein CASSTGGVGQPQHF. The V gene is TRBV2, the J gene TRBJ1-5, with 9 bases identical to TRBD1. The junction had 9 bases not matched to a gene; V was cut back by 9 bases and J by 6 bases. The CDR3 loop spans 14 amino acids. The germline V gene encodes CDR1 SNHLY and CDR2 FYNNEI.

V is TRBV11-2 and J is TRBJ2-7; no definite D call. The CDR3 length is 11 residues. CDR1 SGHAT and CDR2 FQNNGV come from the germline V gene. Trimming took 4 bases from V and 5 from J, leaving 6 bases between them. CDR3: CASSSGHEQYF. The CDR3 DNA follows: TGTGCCAGCAGCTCAGGCCACGAGCAGTACTTC.

The J gene is TRBJ1-1, the V gene TRBV6-6; 7 positions agree with TRBD1. The CDR3 spans 14 residues. The ends lost 3 bases at V and 7 bases at J; junction bases unmatched: 8. Looked up from germline, CDR1 is MNHNY and CDR2 is SVGAGI (reference sequence). The CDR3 DNA reads as TGTGCCAGCAGTTATCTGGGACAGTTAAATGAAGCTTTCTTT. This translates into CASSYLGQLNEAFF.

This rearrangement joins TRBV6-1 to TRBJ1-5, with 9 positions matching TRBD1. The germline CDR1 and CDR2 sequences are MNHNS and SASEGT. The CDR3 is 16 residues long. Unmatched junction bases numbered 6, after V lost 2 bases and J lost 4 bases. CDR3 sequence reads: CASSEMGTGLNQPQHF. The CDR3 DNA follows: TGTGCCAGCAGTGAAATGGGGACAGGGCTAAATCAGCCCCAGCATTTT.

V and J are TRBV6-5 and TRBJ1-1; TRBD1 aligns across 7 bases. V lost 5 bases and J lost 0; bases outside the gene matches: 6. CDR1 and CDR2 from the germline V gene are MNHEY and SVGAGI. The CDR3 loop spans 15 amino acids. The CDR3 loop reads CASSPRGLVNTEAFF. In DNA form, the CDR3 reads TGTGCCAGCAGTCCCAGGGGGTTAGTGAACACTGAAGCTTTCTTT.

The V call is TRBV5-1, the J call TRBJ2-3, with 8 positions matching TRBD2. V trimming: 4 bases; J trimming: 2 bases; junction bases outside the gene matches: 9. The length of the CDR3 is 16 residues. The germline V gene has CDR1 SGHRS and CDR2 YFSETQ. CDR3 sequence reads: CASSPTGGALTDTQYF. As DNA, the CDR3 is TGCGCCAGCAGCCCTACGGGGGGGGCCCTCACAGATACGCAGTATTTT. Supplemented by reference TRBV5-1 and TRBJ2-3, the full variable domain reads KAGVTQTPRYLIKTRGQQVTLSCSPISGHRSVSWYQQTPGQGLQFLFEYFSETQRNKGNFPGRFSGRQFSNSRSEMNVSTLELGDSALYLCASSPTGGALTDTQYFGPGTRLTVL.

V usage is TRBV30 and J usage is TRBJ1-3; unclear D gene. Trimming shortened V by 3 bases and J by 0 bases, and 15 bases separated the two germline ends. This CDR3 region has 16 residues. CDR1 and CDR2 (germline): GTSNPN, SVGIG (reference sequence). The CDR3 loop is CAWSSGIGLSGNTIYF. For the CDR3, the DNA is TGTGCCTGGAGCTCGGGAATCGGTCTCTCTGGAAACACCATATATTTT.